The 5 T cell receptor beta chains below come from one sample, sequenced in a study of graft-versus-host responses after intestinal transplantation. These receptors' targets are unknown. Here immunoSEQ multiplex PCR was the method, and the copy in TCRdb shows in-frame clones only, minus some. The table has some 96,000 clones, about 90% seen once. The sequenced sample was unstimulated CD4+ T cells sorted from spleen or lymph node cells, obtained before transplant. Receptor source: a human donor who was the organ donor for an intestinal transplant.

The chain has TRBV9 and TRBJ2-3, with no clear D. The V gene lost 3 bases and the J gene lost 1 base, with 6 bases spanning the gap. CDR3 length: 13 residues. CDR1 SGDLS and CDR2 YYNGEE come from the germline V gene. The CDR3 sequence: CASSAGGTDTQYF. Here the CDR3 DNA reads TGTGCCAGCAGCGCAGGAGGCACAGATACGCAGTATTTT. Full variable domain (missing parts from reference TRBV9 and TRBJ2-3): DSGVTQTPKHLITATGQRVTLRCSPRSGDLSVYWYQQSLDQGLQFLIQYYNGEERAKGNILERFSAQQFPDLHSELNLSSLELGDSALYFCASSAGGTDTQYFGPGTRLTVL.

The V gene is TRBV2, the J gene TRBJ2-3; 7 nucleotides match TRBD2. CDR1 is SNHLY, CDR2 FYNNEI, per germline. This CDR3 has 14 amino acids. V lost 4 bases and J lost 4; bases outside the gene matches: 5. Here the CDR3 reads CASSVRGESDTQYF. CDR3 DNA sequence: TGTGCCAGCAGTGTTCGGGGGGAGTCAGATACGCAGTATTTT.

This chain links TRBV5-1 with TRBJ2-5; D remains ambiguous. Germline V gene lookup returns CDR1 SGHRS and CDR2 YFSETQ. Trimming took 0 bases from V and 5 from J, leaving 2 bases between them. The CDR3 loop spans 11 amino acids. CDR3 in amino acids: CASSLEETQYF. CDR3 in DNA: TGCGCCAGCAGCTTGGAGGAGACCCAGTACTTC. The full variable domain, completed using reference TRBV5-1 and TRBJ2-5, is KAGVTQTPRYLIKTRGQQVTLSCSPISGHRSVSWYQQTPGQGLQFLFEYFSETQRNKGNFPGRFSGRQFSNSRSEMNVSTLELGDSALYLCASSLEETQYFGPGTRLLVL.

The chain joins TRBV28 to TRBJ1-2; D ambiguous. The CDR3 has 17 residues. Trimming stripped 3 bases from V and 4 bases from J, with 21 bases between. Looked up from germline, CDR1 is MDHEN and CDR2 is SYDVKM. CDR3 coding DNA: TGTGCCAGCAGTTTGTACACCTTCGACATCCAACTCTATGGCTACACCTTC. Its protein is CASSLYTFDIQLYGYTF.

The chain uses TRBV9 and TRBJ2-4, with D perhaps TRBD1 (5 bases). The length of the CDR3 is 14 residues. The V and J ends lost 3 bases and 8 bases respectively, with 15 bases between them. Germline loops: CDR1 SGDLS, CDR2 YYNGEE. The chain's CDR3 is CASSAEGAPDIQYF. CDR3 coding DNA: TGTGCCAGCAGCGCAGAAGGGGCTCCGGACATTCAGTACTTC. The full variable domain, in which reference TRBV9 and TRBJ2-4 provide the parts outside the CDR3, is DSGVTQTPKHLITATGQRVTLRCSPRSGDLSVYWYQQSLDQGLQFLIQYYNGEERAKGNILERFSAQQFPDLHSELNLSSLELGDSALYFCASSAEGAPDIQYFGAGTRLSVL.